A selection of T cell receptor beta chains follows, all from one sample in a study of CD8+ T cells in alopecia areata. Repertoires were generated with immunoSEQ multiplex PCR, while TCRdb's copy carries only in-frame clones and drops some. This sample has roughly 130,000 clones, with around 50% found just once. Sample: CD4+ T cells sorted from blood, taken at week 0. The source of these receptors is a human donor with alopecia areata. The CDR3 runs from the conserved cysteine through the conserved F or W. The D gene is left open where the match is weak. Clone size, where shown, is once, few, many, or a class for clones that have expanded.

D gene,J gene,clone size,V gene,CDR3 protein,CDR3 DNA
.,TRBJ1-2,.,TRBV4-3,CASSPPRDSGYTF,TGCGCCAGCAGCCCCCCTCGGGATAGCGGCTACACCTTC
.,TRBJ2-5,.,TRBV5-1,CASSQNDQETQYF,TGCGCCAGCAGTCAGAACGACCAAGAGACCCAGTACTTC
TRBD1,TRBJ2-7,.,TRBV11-2,CASSLDYLRDSSYEQYF,TGTGCCAGCAGCTTAGACTACCTCCGGGACAGTTCCTACGAGCAGTACTTC
.,TRBJ2-3,few,TRBV5-1,CASSFDPSGGTQYF,TGCGCCAGCAGCTTCGACCCAAGTGGAGGTACGCAGTATTTT
.,TRBJ2-2,.,TRBV4-3,CASSQDQGIGELFF,TGCGCCAGCAGCCAAGATCAGGGTATCGGGGAGCTGTTTTTT
.,TRBJ2-7,.,TRBV9,CASSGLDSYEQYF,TGTGCCAGCAGCGGCCTCGACAGCTACGAGCAGTACTTC
.,TRBJ2-2,few,TRBV18,CASSPLYGQMNTGELFF,TGTGCCAGCTCACCACTTTATGGACAGATGAACACCGGGGAGCTGTTTTTT
TRBD2,TRBJ2-2,many,TRBV11-2,CASSLDRPLGLAGNTGELFF,TGTGCCAGCAGCTTAGACCGACCTCTAGGACTAGCGGGGAACACCGGGGAGCTGTTTTTT
TRBD1,TRBJ1-4,.,TRBV5-4,CASSLQGQGATNEKLFF,TGTGCCAGCAGCTTACAGGGACAGGGGGCAACTAATGAAAAACTGTTTTTT
TRBD1,TRBJ2-1,.,TRBV5-1,CASSLGRGTGDNEQFF,TGCGCCAGCAGCTTGGGCCGAGGGACAGGGGATAATGAGCAGTTCTTC
.,TRBJ1-5,.,TRBV29-1,CSVELDSNQPQHF,TGCAGCGTTGAGTTGGATAGCAATCAGCCCCAGCATTTT
TRBD1,TRBJ1-2,once,TRBV27,CASSPKGANYGYTF,TGTGCCAGCAGTCCCAAGGGGGCCAACTATGGCTACACCTTC
.,TRBJ1-1,.,TRBV7-9,CASTSQGHTEAFF,TGTGCCAGCACCAGTCAGGGGCACACTGAAGCTTTCTTT
.,TRBJ1-2,few,TRBV5-1,CASSLGQAANYGYTF,TGCGCCAGCAGCTTGGGGCAAGCGGCTAACTATGGCTACACCTTC
.,TRBJ2-5,.,TRBV5-4,CASSLAGASVGTQYF,TGTGCCAGCAGCTTGGCCGGGGCTAGCGTAGGGACCCAGTACTTC
TRBD1,TRBJ2-5,few,TRBV25-1,CASSDQDRVTQYF,TGTGCCAGCAGTGATCAGGACAGGGTCACCCAGTACTTC
.,TRBJ2-1,.,TRBV5-4,CASSSTFSGSMGSEQFF,TGTGCCAGCAGCAGCACCTTTAGCGGTAGTATGGGGAGTGAGCAGTTCTTC
.,TRBJ1-5,.,TRBV21-1,CASSKNGTSNQPQHF,TGTGCCAGCAGCAAAAACGGGACAAGCAATCAGCCCCAGCATTTT
TRBD1,TRBJ2-2,.,TRBV28,CASSSQGAWTGELFF,TGTGCCAGCAGTTCACAGGGGGCGTGGACCGGGGAGCTGTTTTTT
.,TRBJ2-2,.,TRBV6-5,CASTLQRNTGELFF,TGTGCCAGCACTCTTCAGAGAAACACCGGGGAGCTGTTTTTT
.,TRBJ2-1,.,TRBV30,CAWSVTSGPWNEQFF,TGTGCCTGGAGTGTAACCAGCGGTCCGTGGAATGAGCAGTTCTTC
TRBD1,TRBJ1-2,.,TRBV5-1,CASSIGQGKSYTF,TGCGCCAGCAGCATCGGACAGGGAAAGAGTTACACCTTC
TRBD1,TRBJ1-2,.,TRBV27,CASSDRVNYGYTF,TGTGCCAGCAGTGACAGGGTCAACTATGGCTACACCTTC
.,TRBJ1-4,few,TRBV4-2,CASSQEVREGNEKLFF,TGTGCCAGCAGCCAGGAGGTACGGGAGGGTAATGAAAAACTGTTTTTT
TRBD1,TRBJ1-1,once,TRBV29-1,CSAYPGQGAAAFF,TGCAGCGCCTATCCGGGACAGGGGGCCGCAGCTTTCTTT
.,TRBJ2-1,once,TRBV7-9,CASSVESGYIAYNEQFF,TGTGCCAGCAGCGTAGAGTCAGGCTACATTGCCTACAATGAGCAGTTCTTC
.,TRBJ1-2,few,TRBV14,CASSQDIGNGYTF,TGTGCCAGCAGCCAAGATATTGGGAATGGCTACACCTTC
TRBD2,TRBJ2-2,few,TRBV4-1,CASSRPSGREGELFF,TGCGCCAGCAGCCGACCTAGCGGAAGGGAAGGGGAGCTGTTTTTT
TRBD2,TRBJ2-5,.,TRBV2,CASSPPRTSGRETQYF,TGTGCCAGCAGTCCCCCTCGGACTAGCGGGAGGGAGACCCAGTACTTC